A single sample is the source of the 26 T cell receptor beta chains below, sequenced in a study of blood T cells in healthy people across ages. Together with a sample-barcoded 5' primer, a J-beta primer mix was included in a second PCR lasting about 6 to 12 cycles. MiXCR, run by TCRdb on the 5' RACE reads, gives a single entry per CDR3 protein. The sample lists hundreds of thousands of distinct CDR3 sequences, less than 45% occurring once. Sample: blood. All receptors derive from an elderly man in good health.

The chain has TRBV18 and TRBJ2-3; 7 bases match TRBD1. V trimming: 2 bases; J trimming: 6 bases; junction bases outside the gene matches: 8. The CDR3 is 15 amino acids. Per germline, CDR1 KGHSH and CDR2 LQKENI. Written as DNA, the CDR3 is TGTGCCAGCTCACCAGGGGCAGGGGGAACGGATACGCAGTATTTT. The encoded protein is CASSPGAGGTDTQYF. Full variable domain (rest looked up from reference TRBV18 and TRBJ2-3): NAGVMQNPRHLVRRRGQEARLRCSPMKGHSHVYWYRQLPEEGLKFMVYLQKENIIDESGMPKERFSAEFPKEGPSILRIQQVVRGDSAAYFCASSPGAGGTDTQYFGPGTRLTVL.

This rearrangement joins TRBV6-2 or TRBV6-3 to TRBJ1-2; D is perhaps TRBD1 (6 bases). This CDR3 has 14 amino acids. Germline V CDR1 and CDR2: MNHEY, SVGEGT. Between the trimmed V and J ends, which lost 5 bases and 2 bases, there was a span of 12 bases. The CDR3 here is CASSLQQGNYGYTF. The CDR3 bases are TGTGCCAGCAGTCTCCAACAGGGAAACTATGGCTACACCTTC.

The rearrangement uses TRBV20-1 and TRBJ1-4, with 7 bases fitting TRBD1. The germline gives CDR1 DFQATT, CDR2 SNEGSKA (reference sequence). Trimming removed 1 base from V and 7 bases from J; junction bases left unmatched: 12. There are 16 residues in the CDR3. The DNA of the CDR3 is TGCAGTGCTAGAGGAAACTTACAGGGGTCTGGTGAAAAACTGTTTTTT. Translating it yields CSARGNLQGSGEKLFF.

The chain employs TRBV20-1 and TRBJ2-3; perhaps TRBD2 as D (7 bases). Germline lookup yields CDR1 DFQATT and CDR2 SNEGSKA (reference sequence). V lost 1 base and J lost 5, with 13 bases in between. The CDR3 runs to 14 residues. The CDR3 nucleotides read TGCAGTGCTAGAGCCGGGGGGCCCGGAGATACGCAGTATTTT. Translation gives CSARAGGPGDTQYF.

In this sample, this clonotype turned up once. The CDR3 is CASSREGLPAETQYF. CDR3 bases: TGTGCCAGCAGTCGGGAAGGACTACCGGCGGAGACCCAGTACTTC. The chain employs TRBV6-2 or TRBV6-3 and TRBJ2-5; perhaps TRBD2 as D (6 bases). Trimming left V 5 bases short and J 5 bases short, with 18 bases between. The CDR3 loop spans 15 amino acids. Germline V gives CDR1 MNHEY, CDR2 SVGEGT.

This chain links TRBV30 with TRBJ2-5; possibly TRBD2 for D (6 bases). This CDR3 comprises 13 residues. Germline-derived CDR1 and CDR2 are GTSNPN and SVGIG (reference sequence). Trimming removed 2 bases at V and 5 bases at J, with 12 bases between. DNA for the CDR3: TGTGCCTGGAGTCTGGGGAGGAGGGAGACCCAGTACTTC. Its protein is CAWSLGRRETQYF.

At least ten counts were recorded for this clonotype. This chain joins TRBV6-2 or TRBV6-3 and TRBJ2-7, with 7 bases matching TRBD1. Germline V gene data show CDR1 as MNHEY and CDR2 as SVGEGT. The CDR3 covers 18 residues. Unmatched junction bases numbered 15, after V lost 4 bases and J lost 0 bases. CDR3 residues: CASSLLPLTGASSYEQYF. In DNA, the CDR3 is TGTGCCAGCAGTTTACTCCCCCTTACAGGGGCTAGCTCCTACGAGCAGTACTTC.

The rearrangement links TRBV14 to TRBJ2-4; TRBD2 might be the D (5 bases). CDR1 is SGHDN and CDR2 is FVKESK in the germline V gene. Trimming took off 3 bases at V and 3 bases at J, with 24 bases between the two ends. The CDR3 contains 19 residues. CDR3 protein: CASSQRVLMKGHYKNIQYF. The CDR3 DNA reads TGTGCCAGCAGCCAGAGGGTCCTTATGAAGGGCCACTACAAAAACATTCAGTACTTC.

This clonotype was counted ten times or more. The genes are TRBV7-2 and TRBJ2-3; TRBD1 matches at 9 bases. From germline, CDR1 is SGHTA and CDR2 FQGNSA. The CDR3 length is 15 residues. V dropped 5 bases and J dropped 3; count of bases not matched to a gene: 6. The CDR3 sequence: CASSVDRGETDTQYF. The CDR3, as DNA: TGTGCCAGCAGCGTGGACAGGGGTGAGACAGATACGCAGTATTTT.

The chain has TRBV20-1 and TRBJ1-6; a weak D match, TRBD1 (5 bases). There are 14 residues in the CDR3. V lost 0 bases and J lost 6, with 9 bases in between. Per the germline V gene, CDR1 is DFQATT and CDR2 is SNEGSKA (reference sequence). The chain's CDR3 is CSAREGGFNSPLHF. Written as DNA, the CDR3 is TGCAGTGCTAGAGAGGGGGGTTTTAATTCACCCCTCCACTTT.

This clonotype has a count of ten or more. The chain links TRBV9 to TRBJ2-1; maybe TRBD1 (5 bases). The CDR3 runs 15 residues. Trimming removed 5 bases from V and 5 bases from J, with 17 bases in between. Germline values: CDR1 SGDLS, CDR2 YYNGEE. CDR3 coding DNA: TGTGCCAGCAGTGTAATCGACAGCACACACAATGAGCAGTTCTTC. Its protein is CASSVIDSTHNEQFF.

This chain joins TRBV7-2 and TRBJ1-6, with 7 bases matching TRBD1. J was trimmed by 7 bases and V by 7 bases; bases with no gene match: 7. Per germline, CDR1 SGHTA and CDR2 FQGNSA. There are 14 residues in the CDR3. DNA of the CDR3: TGTGCCAGCAAAACCGGGACAGACAATTCACCCCTCCACTTT. This gives the protein CASKTGTDNSPLHF.

At least ten counts were recorded for this clonotype. The chain couples TRBV3-1 to TRBJ2-3; 7 positions match TRBD1. V lost 4 bases and J lost 0; bases outside the gene matches: 4. Germline-derived CDR1 and CDR2 are LGHDT and YNNKEL (reference sequence). The CDR3 extends over 15 amino acids. The CDR3: CASSLGQASTDTQYF. The CDR3 DNA sequence: TGTGCCAGCAGCCTTGGACAGGCAAGCACAGATACGCAGTATTTT.

The V call is TRBV7-3, the J call TRBJ1-6; a possible D gene is TRBD1 (6 bases). Trimming stripped 6 bases from V and 8 bases from J, with 11 bases between. The CDR3 extends over 13 amino acids. Germline CDR1 SGHTA, CDR2 FQGTGA. The CDR3, as DNA: TGTGCCAGCAGTCAGGGGTATGATTCACCCCTCCACTTT. It encodes CASSQGYDSPLHF.

The chain employs TRBV6-2 or TRBV6-3 and TRBJ2-3; tentatively, D is TRBD2 (5 bases). Germline assignment: CDR1 MNHEY and CDR2 SVGEGT. This CDR3 contains 15 residues. Trimming took 3 bases from V and 1 from J, leaving 11 bases between them. CDR3 protein: CASSYPEEGTDTQYF. The CDR3 nucleotides read TGTGCCAGCAGTTATCCGGAGGAAGGCACAGATACGCAGTATTTT.

The rearrangement links TRBV29-1 to TRBJ2-2; a weak D match, TRBD2 (5 bases). Per germline, CDR1 SQVTM and CDR2 ANQGSEA. CDR3 length: 14 amino acids. V was shortened by 6 bases and J by 1 base, with 12 bases between the two germline ends. CDR3 protein: CSVIGKWNTGELFF. The CDR3 region has the DNA TGCAGCGTCATCGGGAAGTGGAACACCGGGGAGCTGTTTTTT.

The DNA of the CDR3 is TGCAGTGCTAGCGGGAGGATCACCTACGAGCAGTACTTC. Translated: CSASGRITYEQYF. This chain joins TRBV20-1 and TRBJ2-7; 7 bases line up with TRBD2. Germline V gene lookup returns CDR1 DFQATT and CDR2 SNEGSKA (reference sequence). V dropped 3 bases and J dropped 2; count of bases not matched to a gene: 4. The CDR3 is 13 amino acids.

This clonotype was counted between two and nine times. The genes are TRBV7-6 and TRBJ2-5; D may be TRBD1 (5 bases). Germline-derived CDR1 and CDR2 are SGHVS and FNYEAQ. Between the trimmed V and J ends, which lost 1 base and 2 bases, there was a span of 14 bases. This CDR3 has 16 amino acids. The CDR3 DNA is TGTGCCAGCAGCTTAGGCCAGGGCTACGCACAAGAGACCCAGTACTTC. Translated: CASSLGQGYAQETQYF.

V is TRBV13 and J is TRBJ2-3; D gene ambiguous. CDR3 length: 13 amino acids. Trimming cost V 3 bases and J 4 bases, with 8 bases left between them. The germline gives CDR1 PRHDT, CDR2 FYEKMQ (reference sequence). CDR3 in amino acids: CASSFGPSDTQYF. CDR3 sequence (DNA): TGTGCCAGCAGCTTCGGGCCATCAGATACGCAGTATTTT.

This sequence joins TRBV6-2 or TRBV6-3 and TRBJ2-7; 10 nucleotides line up with TRBD1. V was pared by 2 bases and J by 6 bases, with 7 bases of the junction left unmatched. From germline, CDR1 is MNHEY and CDR2 SVGEGT. This CDR3 is 15 amino acids long. CDR3 sequence (DNA): TGTGCCAGCAGTTACCCCTCCGGGACAGGGGTCGAGCAGTACTTC. Its translation is CASSYPSGTGVEQYF.

This clonotype was detected only once. The rearrangement joins TRBV20-1 to TRBJ2-5, with TRBD2 identical over 7 bases. Germline loops: CDR1 DFQATT, CDR2 SNEGSKA (reference sequence). This CDR3 is built from 13 residues. With V trimmed by 5 bases and J by 4 bases, 7 bases remained unmatched. The CDR3: CSAFSGSRETQYF. CDR3 coding DNA: TGCAGTGCTTTTAGCGGGTCCCGAGAGACCCAGTACTTC.

The chain uses TRBV7-9 and TRBJ2-1, with 7 positions matching TRBD2. Germline CDR1 and CDR2: SEHNR and FQNEAQ (reference sequence). The CDR3 runs to 15 residues. V dropped 3 bases and J dropped 7; count of bases not matched to a gene: 9. The CDR3 sequence is CASSFPSAGENEQFF. The CDR3 coding sequence is TGTGCCAGCAGCTTCCCCTCCGCGGGAGAGAATGAGCAGTTCTTC.

Note on this clonotype: An end of the junction differs from the germline gene, which may be a read error. The CDR3 here is CASDLSGTDYGYTF. As DNA, the CDR3 is TGTGCTAGTGATTTGTCCGGGACAGACTATGGCTACACCTTC. The J gene is TRBJ1-2, the V gene TRBV12-5, with 7 nucleotides matching TRBD1. This CDR3 spans 14 amino acids. From germline, CDR1 is LGHNT and CDR2 FRNRAP.

The chain joins TRBV12-3 or TRBV12-4 to TRBJ1-2; D is possibly TRBD1 (5 bases). There are 15 residues in the CDR3. The ends were cut back, 2 bases at V and 8 bases at J, with 18 bases in the middle. CDR3 amino acids: CASSLSGGKGAGYTF. The CDR3 region has the DNA TGTGCCAGCAGTTTAAGTGGGGGGAAGGGTGCAGGCTACACCTTC.

This clonotype was detected a few times. CDR3 nucleotides: TGCAGTGCCCGACTGCCTCCCTACGAGCAGTACTTC. Translation: CSARLPPYEQYF. The V gene is TRBV20-1, the J gene TRBJ2-7; D call uncertain. The CDR3 is made up of 12 amino acids. Germline CDR1 reads DFQATT; CDR2 reads SNEGSKA (reference sequence). V lost 6 bases and J lost 2, with 11 bases in between.

V is TRBV7-2 and J is TRBJ2-1; 10 bases are shared with TRBD1. The V segment lost 5 bases and the J segment 4 bases; nucleotides outside the gene matches: 8. CDR1 is SGHTA, CDR2 FQGNSA, per germline. The length of the CDR3 is 16 residues. The CDR3 here is CASSLRTGGIYNEQFF. CDR3 nucleotides: TGTGCCAGCAGCCTTCGGACAGGGGGTATTTACAATGAGCAGTTCTTC.